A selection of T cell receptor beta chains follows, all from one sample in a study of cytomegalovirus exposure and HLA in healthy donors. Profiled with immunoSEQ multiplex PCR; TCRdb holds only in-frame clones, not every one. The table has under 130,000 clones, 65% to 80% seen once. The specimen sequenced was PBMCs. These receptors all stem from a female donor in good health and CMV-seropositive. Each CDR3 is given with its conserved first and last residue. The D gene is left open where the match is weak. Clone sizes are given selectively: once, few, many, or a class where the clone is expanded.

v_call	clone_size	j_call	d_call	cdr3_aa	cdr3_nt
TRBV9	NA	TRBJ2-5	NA	CASSVRHSNTETQYF	TGTGCCAGCAGCGTACGACACAGTAATACGGAGACCCAGTACTTC
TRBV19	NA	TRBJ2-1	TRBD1	CASSWDRVRNEQFF	TGTGCCAGTAGTTGGGACAGGGTAAGGAATGAGCAGTTCTTC
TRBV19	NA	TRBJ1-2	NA	CASSIDPGPYGYTF	TGTGCCAGTAGTATAGATCCAGGGCCCTATGGCTACACCTTC
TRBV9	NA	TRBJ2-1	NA	CASSPRSSSDFWRGNEQFF	TGTGCCAGCAGCCCCCGCTCCAGTTCGGACTTCTGGCGGGGCAATGAGCAGTTCTTC
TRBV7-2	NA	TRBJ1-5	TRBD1	CASREDRGIGGQPQHF	TGTGCCAGCAGGGAAGACAGGGGGATAGGAGGTCAGCCCCAGCATTTT
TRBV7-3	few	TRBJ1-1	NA	CASSRVAGGNTEAFF	TGTGCCAGCAGCCGAGTGGCGGGGGGCAACACTGAAGCTTTCTTT
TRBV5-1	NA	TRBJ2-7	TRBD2	CASSPGLAGGVGLNEQYF	TGCGCCAGCAGCCCGGGACTAGCGGGGGGCGTGGGGCTAAACGAGCAGTACTTC
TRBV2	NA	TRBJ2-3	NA	CASSRVDSRDTQYF	TGTGCCAGCAGTCGGGTTGATAGCCGGGATACGCAGTATTTT
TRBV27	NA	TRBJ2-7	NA	CASSPSLKGSTSYEQYF	TGTGCCAGCAGTCCTAGCCTAAAAGGGTCCACATCCTACGAGCAGTACTTC
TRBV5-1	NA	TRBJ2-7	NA	CASSLMGAKSYEQYF	TGCGCCAGCAGCTTGATGGGGGCGAAGTCCTACGAGCAGTACTTC
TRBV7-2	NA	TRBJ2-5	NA	CASSPGRRETQYF	TGTGCCAGCAGCCCGGGTAGGCGAGAGACCCAGTACTTC
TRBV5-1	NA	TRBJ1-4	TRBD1	CASSIRTGGLGEKLFF	TGCGCCAGCAGCATTCGGACAGGGGGTCTCGGTGAAAAACTGTTTTTT
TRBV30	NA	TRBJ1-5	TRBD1	CASGQGFGNQPQHF	TGTGCCTCGGGACAGGGGTTTGGCAATCAGCCCCAGCATTTT
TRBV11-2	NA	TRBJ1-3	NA	CASSLRSRSGNTIYF	TGTGCCAGCAGCTTACGGTCCCGGTCTGGAAACACCATATATTTT
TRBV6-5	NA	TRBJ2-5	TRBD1	CASNSGTGAGETQYF	TGTGCCAGCAATTCCGGGACAGGGGCCGGAGAGACCCAGTACTTC
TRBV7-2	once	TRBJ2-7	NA	CASSLGVWSSYEQYF	TGTGCCAGCAGCTTAGGTGTCTGGAGCTCCTACGAGCAGTACTTC
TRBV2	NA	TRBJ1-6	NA	CASRKDRSSPLHF	TGTGCCAGCAGGAAAGACAGATCTTCACCCCTCCACTTT
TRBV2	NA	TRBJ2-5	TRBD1	CASSGQGARETQYF	TGTGCCAGCAGTGGACAGGGGGCGCGAGAGACCCAGTACTTC
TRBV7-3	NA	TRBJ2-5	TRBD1	CASSRDRQETQYF	TGTGCCAGCAGCCGGGACAGGCAAGAGACCCAGTACTTC
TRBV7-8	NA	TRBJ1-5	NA	CASSSPAGNSNQPQHF	TGTGCCAGCAGCTCCCCCGCAGGGAATAGCAATCAGCCCCAGCATTTT
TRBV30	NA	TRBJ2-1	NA	CAWSGQDYNEQFF	TGTGCCTGGAGCGGACAAGACTACAATGAGCAGTTCTTC
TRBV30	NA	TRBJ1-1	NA	CAWMALGRNTEAFF	TGTGCCTGGATGGCCTTGGGCAGGAACACTGAAGCTTTCTTT
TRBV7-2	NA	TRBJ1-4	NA	CASSLDGYGEKLFF	TGTGCCAGCAGCTTAGATGGTTACGGTGAAAAACTGTTTTTT
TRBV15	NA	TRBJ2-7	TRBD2	CATSREGTSPYEQYF	TGTGCCACCAGCAGAGAGGGGACTAGCCCCTACGAGCAGTACTTC
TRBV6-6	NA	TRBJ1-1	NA	CASTGSGTEAFF	TGTGCCAGCACCGGGAGTGGCACTGAAGCTTTCTTT
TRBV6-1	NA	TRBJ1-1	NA	CASTKGGLNTEAFF	TGTGCCAGCACCAAGGGGGGGTTGAACACTGAAGCTTTCTTT
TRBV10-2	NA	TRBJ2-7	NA	CASRVGTSEYEQYF	TGCGCCAGCAGGGTCGGGACTTCCGAGTACGAGCAGTACTTC
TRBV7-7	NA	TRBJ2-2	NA	CASSSDRAGELFF	TGTGCTAGCAGTTCTGACCGGGCCGGGGAGCTGTTTTTT
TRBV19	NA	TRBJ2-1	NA	CASSIEVIGLAAQFF	TGTGCCAGTAGTATAGAGGTCATTGGCTTAGCGGCGCAGTTCTTC
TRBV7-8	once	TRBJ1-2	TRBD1	CASTPGDRGLLGYTF	TGTGCCAGCACCCCTGGGGACAGGGGGCTATTGGGCTACACCTTC
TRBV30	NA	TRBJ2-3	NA	CAWDRTSSTDTQYF	TGTGCCTGGGACAGGACCTCGTCGACAGATACGCAGTATTTT
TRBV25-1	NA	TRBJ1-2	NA	CASSAVADYGYTF	TGTGCCAGCAGTGCAGTGGCGGATTATGGCTACACCTTC
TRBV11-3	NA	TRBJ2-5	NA	CASSASGGGAETQYF	TGTGCCAGCAGCGCCAGTGGGGGGGGCGCCGAGACCCAGTACTTC
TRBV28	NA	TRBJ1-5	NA	CASGPGGQPQHF	TGTGCCAGCGGACCGGGGGGACAGCCCCAGCATTTT
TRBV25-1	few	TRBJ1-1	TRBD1	CASKMGTANTEAFF	TGTGCCAGTAAGATGGGGACAGCGAACACTGAAGCTTTCTTT
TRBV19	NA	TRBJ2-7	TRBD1	CASSIDRDSPYEQYF	TGTGCCAGTAGTATCGATCGGGACAGCCCCTACGAGCAGTACTTC
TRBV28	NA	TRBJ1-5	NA	CASTQGLSNQPQHF	TGTGCCAGCACTCAGGGGTTAAGCAATCAGCCCCAGCATTTT
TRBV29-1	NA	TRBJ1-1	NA	CSVEDRGFLENTEAFF	TGCAGCGTTGAAGACAGGGGATTCCTCGAGAACACTGAAGCTTTCTTT
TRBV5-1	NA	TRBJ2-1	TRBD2	CASSFRPALLAGDNEQFF	TGCGCCAGCAGCTTTCGCCCGGCGTTACTAGCGGGAGACAATGAGCAGTTCTTC
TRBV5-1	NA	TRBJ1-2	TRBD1	CASSPTGEGDGYTF	TGCGCCAGCAGCCCGACAGGGGAAGGCGATGGCTACACCTTC